This T cell receptor beta chain was obtained from a study of blood T cell repertoires in COVID-19. This CDR3 has 16 amino acids. Trimming took off 2 bases at V and 4 bases at J, with 14 bases between the two ends. Per germline, CDR1 MNHEY and CDR2 SVGAGI. Seattle patients were enrolled while actively infected and followed longitudinally. Authors' data handling: Amplification of reference gene primers was used by the study to estimate nucleated cell counts. TCRdb's table, derived via immunoSEQ multiplex PCR, lists solely in-frame clones and lacks some. V, J and clone size reflect that table, while D and trimming were determined from the DNA. The sample includes 150,000 to 250,000 clones, 94% of them seen just once.

The source of this sequence is a man aged 30 to 45 with COVID-19, enrolled during active disease. The sample taken for sequencing was peripheral blood. The rearrangement joins TRBV6-5 to TRBJ2-2; weak D call: TRBD2 (7 bases). The CDR3 DNA reads as TGTGCCAGCAGTTACGCCGGGGGGCGTCTCACCGGGGAGCTGTTTTTT. Translating it yields CASSYAGGRLTGELFF.